The 20 T cell receptor beta chains below all came from one sample that was sequenced in a study of molecular identifiers for immune sequencing clone quantification. TCRdb analysed the PCR reads with MiXCR anew, one entry per CDR3 protein. The sample shows 250,000 to 350,000 distinct CDR3 sequences, 20% to 25% of them seen only once. The sample comprised naive CD8+ T cells from blood, with Jurkat cell RNA spiked in. Stated subset: FACS-sorted CD8+CD4-CCR7+CD45RA+ naive T cells. The receptors were sampled from a human donor in good health. Some libraries in this study had Jurkat cell RNA spiked in.

This clonotype was seen ten or more times. J is TRBJ2-7 and V is TRBV4-3; D is undetermined. Germline CDR1 reads LGHNA; CDR2 reads YSLEER. Trimming removed 1 base at V and 2 bases at J, with 9 bases between. CDR3 length equals 14 residues. The CDR3 protein is CASSQARGTYEQYF. CDR3 coding DNA: TGCGCCAGCAGCCAAGCGAGAGGCACCTACGAGCAGTACTTC.

This clonotype was picked up many times. The chain couples TRBV5-6 to TRBJ1-5; TRBD1 might be the D (6 bases). Germline V gene data show CDR1 as SGHDT and CDR2 as YYEEEE. This CDR3 region has 15 residues. Trimming removed 1 base at V and 2 bases at J, with 10 bases between. CDR3 coding DNA: TGTGCCAGCAGCTTGTGGGGGGCCGGCAATCAGCCCCAGCATTTT. Its translation is CASSLWGAGNQPQHF.

This clonotype showed up many times. The genes are TRBV6-6 and TRBJ2-1; 14 nucleotides agree with TRBD2. The CDR3 length is 14 residues. Trimming at V came to 6 bases and at J to 10 bases, leaving 5 bases not matched to a gene. Germline CDR1 MNHNY, CDR2 SVGAGI (reference sequence). For the CDR3, the DNA is TGTGCCAGCAGGCCGGGACTAGCGGGAGAGGAGCAGTTCTTC. Translation: CASRPGLAGEEQFF.

The sample holds many counts of this clonotype. The chain is built from TRBV6-2 or TRBV6-3 and TRBJ1-1; TRBD1 might be the D (5 bases). CDR3 length equals 13 residues. Germline V gives CDR1 MNHEY, CDR2 SVGEGT. Deletions cut 6 bases from V and 5 bases from J, with 13 bases between. CDR3 amino acids: CASRIERGTEAFF. The CDR3 nucleotides read TGTGCCAGCAGAATCGAAAGGGGAACTGAAGCTTTCTTT.

This clonotype was recorded at least ten times. V usage is TRBV4-1 and J usage is TRBJ2-7; tentative D call: TRBD1 (6 bases). V was clipped by 0 bases and J by 5 bases, with 17 bases between them. Germline V gives CDR1 MGHRA, CDR2 YSYEKL. The CDR3 sequence is 16 residues long. The CDR3 DNA sequence: TGCGCCAGCAGCCAAGATCGGGGCCAGGGGTTCCACGAGCAGTACTTC. Its protein product is CASSQDRGQGFHEQYF.

This clonotype was detected ten times or more. The chain has TRBV7-6 and TRBJ2-7; D is ambiguous. Germline CDR1 reads SGHVS; CDR2 reads FNYEAQ. The V end lost 2 bases, the J end lost 1 base, and 12 bases lay between the germline ends. The CDR3 contains 15 residues. The CDR3 DNA sequence: TGTGCCAGCAGCTTACTGGAGTCGGAGTCCTACGAGCAGTACTTC. Encoded protein: CASSLLESESYEQYF.

This clonotype has a count of ten or more. The rearrangement uses TRBV12-3 or TRBV12-4 and TRBJ1-1; 7 nucleotides match TRBD1. V trimming: 2 bases; J trimming: 1 base; junction bases outside the gene matches: 7. The CDR3 loop spans 16 amino acids. In DNA form, the CDR3 reads TGTGCCAGCAGTTTATCTGCAGGGGGAGCGAACACTGAAGCTTTCTTT. Its protein product is CASSLSAGGANTEAFF.

This clonotype was counted at least ten times. V gene TRBV5-1 combines with J gene TRBJ2-7; D may be TRBD2 (6 bases). From germline, CDR1 is SGHRS and CDR2 YFSETQ. Between the trimmed V and J ends, which lost 0 bases and 4 bases, there was a span of 14 bases. CDR3 length equals 15 residues. CDR3 sequence (DNA): TGCGCCAGCAGCTTGGCAGGCGGGGCCGGATACGAGCAGTACTTC. Amino acids: CASSLAGGAGYEQYF.

This clonotype was observed at least ten times. The chain has TRBV4-1 and TRBJ2-7; 8 nucleotides align to TRBD1. Trimming removed 4 bases from V and 2 bases from J; junction bases left unmatched: 7. From germline, CDR1 is MGHRA and CDR2 YSYEKL. The CDR3 runs 15 residues. DNA for the CDR3: TGCGCCAGCAGCCCGGACAGGGTCAAACCCTACGAGCAGTACTTC. Amino acids: CASSPDRVKPYEQYF.

This clonotype was detected ten times or more. The chain has TRBV13 and TRBJ2-2; 8 bases are a match to TRBD1. The ends lost 5 bases at V and 4 bases at J; junction bases unmatched: 6. The CDR3 runs 15 residues. Germline V gene data show CDR1 as PRHDT and CDR2 as FYEKMQ (reference sequence). Written as DNA, the CDR3 is TGTGCCAGCAGCCCAGGACAGGGCAGCACCGGGGAGCTGTTTTTT. Protein product: CASSPGQGSTGELFF. The complete variable domain, with remaining parts taken from reference TRBV13 and TRBJ2-2, reads AAGVIQSPRHLIKEKRETATLKCYPIPRHDTVYWYQQGPGQDPQFLISFYEKMQSDKGSIPDRFSAQQFSDYHSELNMSSLELGDSALYFCASSPGQGSTGELFFGEGSRLTVL.

This clonotype was seen repeatedly, ten times or more. The V gene is TRBV27, the J gene TRBJ1-1, with no clear D. V shed 3 bases and J shed 4 bases, with 12 bases lying between them. Germline V CDR1 and CDR2: MNHEY, SMNVEV (reference sequence). The CDR3 is 14 amino acids. CDR3 sequence (DNA): TGTGCCAGCAGTTTGTCCGGGGAAGCCACTGAAGCTTTCTTT. This codes for CASSLSGEATEAFF.

Concerning this clonotype itself: An end of the junction does not agree with germline; a read error may underlie this. The rearrangement links TRBV7-9 to TRBJ1-1, with 8 bases aligning to TRBD1. The CDR3 runs to 13 residues. Germline CDR1 is SEHNR and CDR2 is FQNEAQ (reference sequence). Written as DNA, the CDR3 is TGTGCCAGCAGCTTAGGACAGGGGACTGGAGCTTTCTTT. Amino acid sequence: CASSLGQGTGAFF. The whole variable domain, remainder taken from reference TRBV7-9 and TRBJ1-1, is DTGVSQNPRHKITKRGQNVTFRCDPISEHNRLYWYRQTLGQGPEFLTYFQNEAQLEKSRLLSDRFSAERPKGSFSTLEIQRTEQGDSAMYLCASSLGQGTGAFFGQGTRLTVV.

Only a few counts were recorded for this clonotype. The chain has TRBV6-2 or TRBV6-3 and TRBJ1-5; a possible D gene is TRBD1 (5 bases). Germline V CDR1 and CDR2: MNHEY, SVGEGT. Trimming removed 0 bases from V and 7 bases from J, with 10 bases in between. This CDR3 region has 14 residues. The CDR3 DNA sequence: TGTGCCAGCAGTTACTCGGGAGGGGCCCAGCCCCAGCATTTT. It encodes CASSYSGGAQPQHF.

The rearrangement uses TRBV11-3 and TRBJ2-7; 11 bases align to TRBD1. Germline V gene lookup returns CDR1 SGHNT and CDR2 YENEEA. Losses at the gene ends were 7 bases for V and 5 bases for J; bases not matched to a gene: 4. The CDR3 totals 13 residues. The CDR3 is CASNGQGADEQYF. CDR3 bases: TGTGCCAGCAACGGACAGGGGGCCGACGAGCAGTACTTC. The entire variable domain, with the rest obtained from reference TRBV11-3 and TRBJ2-7, is as follows: EAGVVQSPRYKIIEKKQPVAFWCNPISGHNTLYWYLQNLGQGPELLIRYENEEAVDDSQLPKDRFSAERLKGVDSTLKIQPAELGDSAVYLCASNGQGADEQYFGPGTRLTVT.

To note about this clonotype: Being one base from a much bigger clone, this may be a read error. The CDR3 DNA sequence: TGTGCCAGCAGGACAGAGGCGTCCTGGGGCTACGAGCGGTACTTC. This sequence encodes CASRTEASWGYERYF. The J gene is TRBJ2-7, the V gene TRBV27; D possibly corresponds to TRBD1 (5 bases). The CDR3 covers 15 residues. Germline CDR1 MNHEY, CDR2 SMNVEV (reference sequence).

This clonotype was seen many times. The chain has TRBV19 and TRBJ1-1; D is perhaps TRBD1 (5 bases). This CDR3 has 12 residues. V dropped 3 bases and J dropped 7 bases, with 9 bases sitting between them. Germline V gene data show CDR1 as LNHDA and CDR2 as SQIVND (reference sequence). The CDR3 loop reads CASSMGVLEAFF. CDR3 nucleotides: TGTGCCAGTAGTATGGGGGTCCTTGAAGCTTTCTTT.

This clonotype was counted at least ten times. The chain couples TRBV5-1 to TRBJ2-7; 7 nucleotides agree with TRBD1. CDR1 and CDR2 from the germline V gene are SGHRS and YFSETQ. The junction had 4 bases not matched to a gene; V was cut back by 7 bases and J by 0 bases. There are 13 residues in the CDR3. CDR3 coding DNA: TGCGCCAGCGCACAGGGGCCCTCCTACGAGCAGTACTTC. Encoded protein: CASAQGPSYEQYF. The full variable domain, completed using reference TRBV5-1 and TRBJ2-7, is KAGVTQTPRYLIKTRGQQVTLSCSPISGHRSVSWYQQTPGQGLQFLFEYFSETQRNKGNFPGRFSGRQFSNSRSEMNVSTLELGDSALYLCASAQGPSYEQYFGPGTRLTVT.

About this clonotype: This could be a read error, since a much larger clone is one nucleotide away. The gene calls are TRBV5-3 and TRBJ2-7; weak D call: TRBD1 (6 bases). TRBV5-3 is an ORF; its function is uncertain. This CDR3 spans 17 amino acids. The CDR3 nucleotides read TGTGCCAGCAGCTTGGATCCCCCGACAGGAATCTCCTACGAGCAGTACTTC. Its protein product is CASSLDPPTGISYEQYF.

With regard to this clonotype: Compared with germline, one end of the junction differs, possibly owing to a read error. The CDR3 coding sequence is TGTGCCAGCAGCTCCGCCCGGGACAGGGGGACCGGGGAGCTGTCTTTT. Its translation is CASSSARDRGTGELSF. The rearrangement joins TRBV7-9 to TRBJ2-2; 11 nucleotides agree with TRBD1. Looked up from germline, CDR1 is SEHNR and CDR2 is FQNEAQ (reference sequence). CDR3 length: 16 amino acids.

This clonotype was observed a few times. This rearrangement joins TRBV20-1 to TRBJ2-7; D not resolved. The V end lost 3 bases, the J end lost 0 bases, and 9 bases lay between the germline ends. Germline V gene data show CDR1 as DFQATT and CDR2 as SNEGSKA (reference sequence). The CDR3 covers 13 residues. The chain's CDR3 is CSARGPLSYEQYF. CDR3 sequence (DNA): TGCAGTGCTAGGGGTCCCCTCTCCTACGAGCAGTACTTC.